These 25 T cell receptor beta chains originate from one sample sequenced in a study of T cell changes during pregnancy in multiple sclerosis. This table comes from immunoSEQ multiplex PCR, and its TCRdb copy is limited to in-frame clones, with some not included. In the table there are roughly 60,000 clones, over 85% of which are singletons. This sample comprised CD4+ T cells from peripheral blood mononuclear cells, obtained before pregnancy. These TCRs come from a female donor with multiple sclerosis, enrolled in a pregnancy study.

This sequence joins TRBV18 and TRBJ1-1; D is unclear. The V end lost 0 bases, the J end lost 2 bases, and 10 bases lay between the germline ends. Germline V gives CDR1 KGHSH, CDR2 LQKENI. The CDR3 contains 15 residues. CDR3 DNA: TGTGCCAGCTCACCACCGAAAACAGCTAACACTGAAGCTTTCTTT. This translates into CASSPPKTANTEAFF.

This clone showed up just a few times. The chain links TRBV4-2 to TRBJ1-2; tentatively, D is TRBD1 (5 bases). CDR1 LGHNA and CDR2 YNFKEQ come from the germline V gene. V gave up 0 bases and J gave up 3 bases, with 11 bases separating them. The CDR3 loop spans 15 amino acids. CDR3 region: CASSQETGRDYGYTF. The DNA for the CDR3 is TGTGCCAGCAGCCAAGAAACAGGTCGGGACTATGGCTACACCTTC.

The genes are TRBV7-3 and TRBJ2-1; D is unclear. V was cut by 2 bases and J by 0 bases, with 11 bases left in between. Germline CDR1 reads SGHTA; CDR2 reads FQGTGA. The CDR3 is made up of 16 amino acids. The CDR3 DNA is TGTGCCAGCAGCTTAGACCGTAGGAGCTCCTACAATGAGCAGTTCTTC. Translation: CASSLDRRSSYNEQFF.

This rearrangement joins TRBV7-9 to TRBJ2-1; TRBD2 aligns across 8 bases. Per the germline V gene, CDR1 is SEHNR and CDR2 is FQNEAQ (reference sequence). V lost 6 bases to trimming and J lost 0 bases; unmatched junction nucleotides: 7. The CDR3 is made up of 16 amino acids. The DNA of the CDR3 is TGTGCCAGCAGATCGACTCTAGCGGGCTCCTACAATGAGCAGTTCTTC. It codes for CASRSTLAGSYNEQFF.

The chain recombines TRBV4-2 with TRBJ1-1; a possible D gene is TRBD1 (6 bases). The germline V gene has CDR1 LGHNA and CDR2 YNFKEQ. The CDR3 is 15 amino acids. V lost 3 bases, J lost 4 bases, and 15 bases lay in between. The CDR3 protein is CASSHIRGSVTEAFF. In nucleotides, the CDR3 is TGTGCCAGCAGCCATATCAGGGGATCCGTCACTGAAGCTTTCTTT.

The chain employs TRBV27 and TRBJ2-1; 9 bases are shared with TRBD2. Germline V gene data show CDR1 as MNHEY and CDR2 as SMNVEV (reference sequence). The ends lost 5 bases at V and 7 bases at J; junction bases unmatched: 12. The CDR3 contains 16 residues. The CDR3 nucleotides read TGTGCCAGCAGTCGATATAGCGGGAGAGTGCGAAATGAGCAGTTCTTC. Translating gives CASSRYSGRVRNEQFF.

The chain uses TRBV12-2 and TRBJ2-2; TRBD2 is the table's D call and was not checked against the DNA. TRBV12-2 is described as a pseudogene. The CDR3 is 13 residues long. The DNA of the CDR3 is TGTGCAAGTCGCCCTGAGGTTGGCGGGGAGCTGTTTTTT. The encoded protein is CASRPEVGGELFF.

The chain couples TRBV19 to TRBJ1-5, with 7 bases identical to TRBD1. The CDR3 runs to 14 residues. The V segment lost 3 bases and the J segment 5 bases; nucleotides outside the gene matches: 4. The germline CDR1 and CDR2 sequences are LNHDA and SQIVND (reference sequence). The CDR3 loop is CASSIIQGDQPQHF. In DNA, the CDR3 is TGTGCCAGTAGTATCATCCAGGGGGATCAGCCCCAGCATTTT.

This chain joins TRBV7-2 and TRBJ2-2; 10 bases match TRBD1. The V gene end was trimmed by 0 bases and the J gene end by 5 bases; junction bases not matched to a gene: 6. CDR1 is SGHTA and CDR2 is FQGNSA in the germline V gene. The CDR3 spans 17 residues. The CDR3 bases are TGTGCCAGCAGCTTAGCGCTCGGACAGGGGGGAACCGGGGAGCTGTTTTTT. This gives the protein CASSLALGQGGTGELFF.

The V and J genes are TRBV5-1 and TRBJ2-7, with D unclear. V was clipped by 0 bases and J by 6 bases, with 7 bases between them. The CDR3 spans 12 residues. Germline lookup yields CDR1 SGHRS and CDR2 YFSETQ. Written as DNA, the CDR3 is TGCGCCAGCAGCTTGGTTTCAGGCGAGCAGTACTTC. Translation: CASSLVSGEQYF. Filled out from reference TRBV5-1 and TRBJ2-7, the complete variable domain reads KAGVTQTPRYLIKTRGQQVTLSCSPISGHRSVSWYQQTPGQGLQFLFEYFSETQRNKGNFPGRFSGRQFSNSRSEMNVSTLELGDSALYLCASSLVSGEQYFGPGTRLTVT.

The chain combines TRBV5-6 with TRBJ2-5; D is unresolved. Germline V gene lookup returns CDR1 SGHDT and CDR2 YYEEEE. The V end was cut by 2 bases, the J end by 7 bases, with 12 bases between. This CDR3 is 13 amino acids long. CDR3 region: CASSFEARGTQYF. CDR3 sequence (DNA): TGTGCCAGCAGCTTTGAGGCCCGAGGGACCCAGTACTTC.

The chain recombines TRBV6-6 with TRBJ1-1; D uncertain. The length of the CDR3 is 14 residues. Germline CDR1 reads MNHNY; CDR2 reads SVGAGI (reference sequence). V was pared by 6 bases and J by 0 bases, with 11 bases between. The CDR3 loop reads CASSPTVMNTEAFF. CDR3 nucleotide sequence: TGTGCCAGCAGCCCCACTGTGATGAACACTGAAGCTTTCTTT.

This sequence joins TRBV9 and TRBJ2-5; 8 bases fit TRBD2. The DNA matches TRBJ2-7 better at its end, which makes the J call doubtful. The CDR3 has 14 amino acids. Per germline, CDR1 SGDLS and CDR2 YYNGEE. CDR3 protein: CASSNSGTSYEQYF. In DNA form, the CDR3 reads TGTGCCAGCAGCAATTCAGGGACTAGCTACGAGCAGTACTTC.

This chain links TRBV2 with TRBJ2-6; D call uncertain. Germline V gene lookup returns CDR1 SNHLY and CDR2 FYNNEI. The CDR3 has 14 amino acids. Deletions cut 4 bases from V and 2 bases from J, with 6 bases between. CDR3 bases: TGTGCCAGCAGTGTTGAGGCTGGGGCCAACGTCCTGACTTTC. Its translation is CASSVEAGANVLTF.

V usage is TRBV5-6 and J usage is TRBJ2-7, with TRBD2 matching 7 bases. The CDR3 sequence is 15 residues long. V was clipped by 4 bases and J by 0 bases; unmatched bases: 7. CDR1 and CDR2 from the germline V gene are SGHDT and YYEEEE. The CDR3 bases are TGTGCCAGCAGCCGCGTTGGCGGGAGCTCCTACGAGCAGTACTTC. Protein: CASSRVGGSSYEQYF.

The rearrangement links TRBV25-1 to TRBJ2-5; possible D gene TRBD2, 6 bases. V lost 3 bases and J lost 2, with 7 bases in between. This CDR3 contains 13 residues. Germline V CDR1 and CDR2: MGHDK, SYGVNS. The CDR3 DNA is TGTGCCAGCAGTGATGGGGGGCAAGAGACCCAGTACTTC. Translation gives CASSDGGQETQYF.

The chain's CDR3 is CASSMVGETQYF. Here the CDR3 DNA reads TGTGCCAGTAGTATGGTGGGCGAGACCCAGTACTTC. V is TRBV19 and J is TRBJ2-5, with D hard to call. Germline lookup yields CDR1 LNHDA and CDR2 SQIVND (reference sequence). V was trimmed by 3 bases and J by 5 bases, leaving 7 bases between them. The CDR3 sequence is 12 residues long.

The rearrangement uses TRBV15 and TRBJ2-5; a weak D match, TRBD1 (5 bases). Trimming removed 0 bases at V and 5 bases at J, with 13 bases between. This CDR3 region has 15 residues. Germline CDR1 LNHNV, CDR2 YYDKDF (reference sequence). CDR3: CATSRDRQGRETQYF. The CDR3 bases are TGTGCCACCAGCAGAGATCGCCAGGGCCGGGAGACCCAGTACTTC. Together with reference TRBV15 and TRBJ2-5, the CDR3 gives the full variable domain: DAMVIQNPRYQVTQFGKPVTLSCSQTLNHNVMYWYQQKSSQAPKLLFHYYDKDFNNEADTPDNFQSRRPNTSFCFLDIRSPGLGDTAMYLCATSRDRQGRETQYFGPGTRLLVL.

Written as DNA, the CDR3 is TGTGCCAGCAGCTTATACGGTCTATCGGCTAGCATGTTCCATGAGCAGTTCTTC. It codes for CASSLYGLSASMFHEQFF. V usage is TRBV7-2 and J usage is TRBJ2-1; possible D gene TRBD2, 5 bases. V lost 2 bases to trimming and J lost 8 bases, with 25 bases between them. From germline, CDR1 is SGHTA and CDR2 FQGNSA. The CDR3 runs 18 residues. Filled out from reference TRBV7-2 and TRBJ2-1, the complete variable domain reads GAGVSQSPSNKVTEKGKDVELRCDPISGHTALYWYRQSLGQGLEFLIYFQGNSAPDKSGLPSDRFSAERTGGSVSTLTIQRTQQEDSAVYLCASSLYGLSASMFHEQFFGPGTRLTVL.

V gene TRBV30 combines with J gene TRBJ2-7; D not certain. CDR1 is GTSNPN, CDR2 SVGIG, per germline (reference sequence). V was shortened by 3 bases and J by 2 bases, with 8 bases between the two germline ends. The CDR3 consists of 12 residues. The CDR3: CAWSGQAYEQYF. The DNA of the CDR3 is TGTGCCTGGAGCGGTCAAGCCTACGAGCAGTACTTC.

The rearrangement uses TRBV12-5 and TRBJ2-7; D possibly corresponds to TRBD2 (5 bases). The CDR3 sequence is 17 residues long. The V end lost 1 base, the J end lost 4 bases, and 20 bases lay between the germline ends. The germline V gene has CDR1 LGHNT and CDR2 FRNRAP. For the CDR3, the DNA is TGTGCTAGTGGTTTGGGCCTTATGCCCGGGAACTTTTACGAGCAGTACTTC. This sequence encodes CASGLGLMPGNFYEQYF.

The chain links TRBV11-3 to TRBJ2-5; TRBD2 agrees at 7 bases. This CDR3 region has 16 residues. With 5 bases clipped from V and 5 bases from J, the junction kept 14 bases outside the gene matches. Germline lookup yields CDR1 SGHNT and CDR2 YENEEA. The CDR3 reads CASSGLWSGKKETQYF. In DNA form, the CDR3 reads TGTGCCAGCAGCGGACTGTGGAGCGGGAAAAAGGAGACCCAGTACTTC.

The chain couples TRBV9 to TRBJ1-1; TRBD1 aligns across 8 bases. CDR1 and CDR2 from the germline V gene are SGDLS and YYNGEE. The CDR3 spans 15 residues. The ends lost 1 base at V and 4 bases at J; junction bases unmatched: 6. CDR3: CASSVSPTGGTEAFF. CDR3 DNA: TGTGCCAGCAGCGTATCTCCAACAGGGGGCACTGAAGCTTTCTTT.

The chain carries TRBV27 and TRBJ1-2; 7 nucleotides line up with TRBD1. Germline assignment: CDR1 MNHEY and CDR2 SMNVEV (reference sequence). The V and J ends lost 4 bases and 5 bases, in that order; junction bases with no gene match: 7. The CDR3 contains 14 residues. In DNA, the CDR3 is TGTGCCAGCAGTTCCAGGGGGGATTATTATGGCTACACCTTC. Protein sequence: CASSSRGDYYGYTF.

The V gene is TRBV7-2, the J gene TRBJ2-1; 15 bases fit TRBD2. Trimming cost V 3 bases and J 0 bases; bases outside gene matches: 3. Germline V gene data show CDR1 as SGHTA and CDR2 as FQGNSA. The length of the CDR3 is 18 residues. The CDR3 coding sequence is TGTGCCAGCAGCTTGGGACTAGCGGGAGGACGCTCCTACAATGAGCAGTTCTTC. It encodes CASSLGLAGGRSYNEQFF.